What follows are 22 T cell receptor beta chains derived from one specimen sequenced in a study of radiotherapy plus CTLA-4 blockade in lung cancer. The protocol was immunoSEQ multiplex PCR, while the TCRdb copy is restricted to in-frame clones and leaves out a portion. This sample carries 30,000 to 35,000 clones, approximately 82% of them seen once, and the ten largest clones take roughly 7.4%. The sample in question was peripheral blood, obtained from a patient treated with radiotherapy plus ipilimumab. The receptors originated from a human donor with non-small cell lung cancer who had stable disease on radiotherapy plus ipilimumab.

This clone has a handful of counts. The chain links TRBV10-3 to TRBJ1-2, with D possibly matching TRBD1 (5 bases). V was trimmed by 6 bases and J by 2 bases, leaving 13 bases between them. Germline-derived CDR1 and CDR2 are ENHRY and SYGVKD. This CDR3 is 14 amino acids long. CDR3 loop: CAIRDPGRNYGYTF. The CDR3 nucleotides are TGTGCCATCAGGGACCCGGGACGGAACTATGGCTACACCTTC.

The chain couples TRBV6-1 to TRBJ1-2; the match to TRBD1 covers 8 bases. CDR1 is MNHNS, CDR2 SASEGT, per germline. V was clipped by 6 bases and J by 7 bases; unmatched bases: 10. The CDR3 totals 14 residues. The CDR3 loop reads CASSPTAGGFGYTF. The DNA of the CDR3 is TGTGCCAGCAGCCCGACGGCAGGGGGCTTTGGCTACACCTTC.

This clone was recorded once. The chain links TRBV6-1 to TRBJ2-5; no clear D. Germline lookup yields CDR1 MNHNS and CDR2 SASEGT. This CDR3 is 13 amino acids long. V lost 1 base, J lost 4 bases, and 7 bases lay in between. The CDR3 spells CASSEGRVETQYF. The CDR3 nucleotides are TGTGCCAGCAGTGAAGGGAGAGTAGAGACCCAGTACTTC.

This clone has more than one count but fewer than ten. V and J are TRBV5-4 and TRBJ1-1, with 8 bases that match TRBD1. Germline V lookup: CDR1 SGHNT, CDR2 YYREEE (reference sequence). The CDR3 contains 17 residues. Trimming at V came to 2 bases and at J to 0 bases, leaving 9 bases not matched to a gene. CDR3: CASSLSRTGPVNTEAFF. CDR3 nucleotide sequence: TGTGCCAGCAGCTTAAGTCGGACAGGGCCGGTGAACACTGAAGCTTTCTTT.

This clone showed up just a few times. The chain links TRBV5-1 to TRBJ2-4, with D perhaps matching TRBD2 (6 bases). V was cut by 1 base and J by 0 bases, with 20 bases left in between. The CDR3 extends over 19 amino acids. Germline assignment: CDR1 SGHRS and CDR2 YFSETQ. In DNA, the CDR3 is TGCGCCAGCAGCTTGCAGCCCGGGGGATCTCTTGGAGCCAAAAACATTCAGTACTTC. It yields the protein CASSLQPGGSLGAKNIQYF. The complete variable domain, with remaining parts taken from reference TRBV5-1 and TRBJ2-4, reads KAGVTQTPRYLIKTRGQQVTLSCSPISGHRSVSWYQQTPGQGLQFLFEYFSETQRNKGNFPGRFSGRQFSNSRSEMNVSTLELGDSALYLCASSLQPGGSLGAKNIQYFGAGTRLSVL.

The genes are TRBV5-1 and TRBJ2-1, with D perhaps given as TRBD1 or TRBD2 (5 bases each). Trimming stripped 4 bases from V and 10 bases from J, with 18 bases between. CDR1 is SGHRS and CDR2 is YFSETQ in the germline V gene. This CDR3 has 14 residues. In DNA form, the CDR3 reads TGCGCCAGCAGCCCGGGGACCACCAAGGGGGAGCAGTTCTTC. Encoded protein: CASSPGTTKGEQFF.

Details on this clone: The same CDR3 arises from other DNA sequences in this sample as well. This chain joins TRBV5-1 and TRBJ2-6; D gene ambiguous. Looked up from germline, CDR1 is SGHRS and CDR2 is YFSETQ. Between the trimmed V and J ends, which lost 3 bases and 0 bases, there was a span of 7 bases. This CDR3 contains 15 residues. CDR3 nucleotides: TGCGCCAGCAGCTCCCTTTCCTCTGGGGCCAACGTCCTGACTTTC. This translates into CASSSLSSGANVLTF.

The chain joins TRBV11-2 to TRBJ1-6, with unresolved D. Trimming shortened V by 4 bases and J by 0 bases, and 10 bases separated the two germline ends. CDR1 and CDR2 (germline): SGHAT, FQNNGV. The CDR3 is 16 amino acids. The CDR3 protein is CASSSGLSSYNSPLHF. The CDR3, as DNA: TGTGCCAGCAGCTCCGGATTGAGCTCCTATAATTCACCCCTCCACTTT.

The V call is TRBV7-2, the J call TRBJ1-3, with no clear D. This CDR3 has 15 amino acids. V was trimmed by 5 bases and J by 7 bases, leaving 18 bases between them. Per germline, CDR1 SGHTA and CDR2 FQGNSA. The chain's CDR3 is CASSVGSSSRNTIYF. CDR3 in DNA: TGTGCCAGCAGCGTCGGGTCTTCCAGCCGCAACACCATATATTTT.

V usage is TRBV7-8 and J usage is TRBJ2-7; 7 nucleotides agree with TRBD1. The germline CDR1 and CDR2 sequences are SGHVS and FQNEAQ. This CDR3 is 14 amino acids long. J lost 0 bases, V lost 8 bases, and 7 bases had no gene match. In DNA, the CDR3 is TGTGCCAGCGTCCCCGACAGGGCCTCCTACGAGCAGTACTTC. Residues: CASVPDRASYEQYF.

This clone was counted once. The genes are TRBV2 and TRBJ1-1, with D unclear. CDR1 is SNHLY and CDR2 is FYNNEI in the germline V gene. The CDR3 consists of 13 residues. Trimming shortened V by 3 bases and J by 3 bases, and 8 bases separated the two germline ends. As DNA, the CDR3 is TGTGCCAGCAGTGAGGAAACGCACACTGAAGCTTTCTTT. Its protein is CASSEETHTEAFF.

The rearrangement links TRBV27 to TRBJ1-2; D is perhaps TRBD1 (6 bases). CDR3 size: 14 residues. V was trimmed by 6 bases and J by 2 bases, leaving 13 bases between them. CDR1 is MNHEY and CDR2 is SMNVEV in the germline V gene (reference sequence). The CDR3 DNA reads TGTGCCAGCAGATTTAGAACAGGGAACTATGGCTACACCTTC. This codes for CASRFRTGNYGYTF.

The CDR3 DNA reads TGTGCCAGCAGCTTAGGCCTTACAGCCAGCACAGATACGCAGTATTTT. Its protein is CASSLGLTASTDTQYF. The chain carries TRBV13 and TRBJ2-3; D ambiguous. This CDR3 has 16 residues. Looked up from germline, CDR1 is PRHDT and CDR2 is FYEKMQ (reference sequence). Trimming took 0 bases from V and 0 from J, leaving 10 bases between them.

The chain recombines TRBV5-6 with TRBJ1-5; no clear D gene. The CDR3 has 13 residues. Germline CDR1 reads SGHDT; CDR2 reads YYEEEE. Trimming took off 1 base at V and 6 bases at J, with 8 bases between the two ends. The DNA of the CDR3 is TGTGCCAGCAGCTTGACGCAGAGTCAGCCCCAGCATTTT. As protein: CASSLTQSQPQHF.

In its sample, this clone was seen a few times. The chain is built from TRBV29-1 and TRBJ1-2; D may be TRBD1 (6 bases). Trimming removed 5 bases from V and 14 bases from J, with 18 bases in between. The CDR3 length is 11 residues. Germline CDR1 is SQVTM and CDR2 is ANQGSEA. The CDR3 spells CSVLIGGRRTF. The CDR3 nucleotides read TGCAGCGTTCTAATAGGGGGGAGGAGGACCTTC.

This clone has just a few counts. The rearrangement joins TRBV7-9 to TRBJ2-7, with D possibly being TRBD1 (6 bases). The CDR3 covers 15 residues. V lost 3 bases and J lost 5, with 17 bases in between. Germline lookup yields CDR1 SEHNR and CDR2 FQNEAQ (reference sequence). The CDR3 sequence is CASSLPTGLKNEQYF. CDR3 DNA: TGTGCCAGCAGCTTGCCGACAGGCTTGAAGAACGAGCAGTACTTC.

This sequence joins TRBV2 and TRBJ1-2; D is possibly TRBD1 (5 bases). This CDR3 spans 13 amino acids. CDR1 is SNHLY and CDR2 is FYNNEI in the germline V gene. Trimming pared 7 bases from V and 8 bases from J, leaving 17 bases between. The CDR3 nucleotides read TGTGCCAGCATTCTCCCCGGGACCACGGGCTACACCTTC. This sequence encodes CASILPGTTGYTF.

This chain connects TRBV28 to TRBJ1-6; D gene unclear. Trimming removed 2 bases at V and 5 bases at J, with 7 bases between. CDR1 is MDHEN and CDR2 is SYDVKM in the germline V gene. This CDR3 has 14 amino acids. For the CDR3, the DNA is TGTGCCAGCAGTTTACCGGCAGATAATTCACCCCTCCACTTT. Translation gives CASSLPADNSPLHF.

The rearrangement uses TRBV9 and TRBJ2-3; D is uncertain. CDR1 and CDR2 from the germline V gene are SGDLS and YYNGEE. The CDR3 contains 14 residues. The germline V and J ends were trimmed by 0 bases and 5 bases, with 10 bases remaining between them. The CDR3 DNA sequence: TGTGCCAGCAGCGTAGGCGATTGGAGAGATACGCAGTATTTT. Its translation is CASSVGDWRDTQYF.

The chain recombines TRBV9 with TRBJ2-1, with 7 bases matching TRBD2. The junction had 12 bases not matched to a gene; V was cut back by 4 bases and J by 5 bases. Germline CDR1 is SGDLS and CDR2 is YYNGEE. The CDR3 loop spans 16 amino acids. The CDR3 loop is CASSNRDYYPHNEQFF. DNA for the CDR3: TGTGCCAGCAGCAACCGGGACTACTACCCTCACAATGAGCAGTTCTTC.

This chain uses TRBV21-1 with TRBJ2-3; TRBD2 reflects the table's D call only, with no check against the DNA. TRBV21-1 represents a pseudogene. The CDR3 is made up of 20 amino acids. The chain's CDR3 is CASSNPSPSRGGGITDTQYF. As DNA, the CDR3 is TGTGCCAGCAGCAATCCATCCCCGTCAAGGGGCGGGGGTATCACAGATACGCAGTATTTT.

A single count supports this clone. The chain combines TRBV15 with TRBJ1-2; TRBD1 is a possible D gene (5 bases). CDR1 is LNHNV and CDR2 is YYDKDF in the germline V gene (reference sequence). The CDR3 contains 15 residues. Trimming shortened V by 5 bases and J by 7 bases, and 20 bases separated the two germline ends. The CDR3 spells CATSQRAGWGGGYTF. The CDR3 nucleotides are TGTGCCACCAGCCAAAGGGCAGGGTGGGGAGGTGGCTACACCTTC.